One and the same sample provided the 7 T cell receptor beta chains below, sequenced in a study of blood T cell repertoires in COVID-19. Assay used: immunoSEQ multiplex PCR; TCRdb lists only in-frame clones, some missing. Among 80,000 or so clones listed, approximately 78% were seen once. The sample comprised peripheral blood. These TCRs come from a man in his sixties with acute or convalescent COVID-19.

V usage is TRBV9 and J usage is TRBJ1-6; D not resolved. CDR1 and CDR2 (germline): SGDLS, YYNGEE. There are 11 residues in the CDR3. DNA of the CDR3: TGTGCGAGGGAGAATAATTCACCCCTCCACTTT. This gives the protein CARENNSPLHF.

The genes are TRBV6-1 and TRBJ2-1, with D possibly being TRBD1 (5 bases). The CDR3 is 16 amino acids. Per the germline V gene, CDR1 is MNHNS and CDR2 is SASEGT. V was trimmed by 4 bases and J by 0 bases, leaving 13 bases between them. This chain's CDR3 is CASSVQGVSSYNEQFF. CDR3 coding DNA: TGTGCCAGCAGTGTCCAGGGTGTTAGCTCCTACAATGAGCAGTTCTTC.

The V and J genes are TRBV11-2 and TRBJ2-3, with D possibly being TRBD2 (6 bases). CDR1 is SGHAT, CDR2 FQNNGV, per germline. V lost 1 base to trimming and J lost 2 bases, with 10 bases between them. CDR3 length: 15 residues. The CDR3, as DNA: TGTGCCAGCAGCTTAGCTGCGGGATACACAGATACGCAGTATTTT. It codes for CASSLAAGYTDTQYF. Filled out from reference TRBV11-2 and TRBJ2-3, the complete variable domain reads EAGVAQSPRYKIIEKRQSVAFWCNPISGHATLYWYQQILGQGPKLLIQFQNNGVVDDSQLPKDRFSAERLKGVDSTLKIQPAKLEDSAVYLCASSLAAGYTDTQYFGPGTRLTVL.

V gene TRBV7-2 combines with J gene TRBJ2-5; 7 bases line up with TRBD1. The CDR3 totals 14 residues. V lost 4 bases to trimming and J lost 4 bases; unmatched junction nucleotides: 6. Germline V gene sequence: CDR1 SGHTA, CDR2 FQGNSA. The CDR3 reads CASSYGQEIETQYF. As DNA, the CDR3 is TGTGCCAGCAGCTATGGACAGGAGATAGAGACCCAGTACTTC.

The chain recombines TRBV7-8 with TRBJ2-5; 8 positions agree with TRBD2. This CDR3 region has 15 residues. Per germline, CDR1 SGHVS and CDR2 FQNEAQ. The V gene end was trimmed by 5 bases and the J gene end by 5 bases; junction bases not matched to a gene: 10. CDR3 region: CASSRGGGSGETQYF. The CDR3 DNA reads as TGTGCCAGCAGCCGAGGCGGGGGGAGCGGTGAGACCCAGTACTTC.

As DNA, the CDR3 is TGTGCCAGCAGCTTGGTGCCAGGTCGGCCTGAAGCTTTCTTT. The encoded protein is CASSLVPGRPEAFF. The chain links TRBV5-5 to TRBJ1-1; D is unresolved. This CDR3 is built from 14 residues. Germline assignment: CDR1 SGHKS and CDR2 YYEKEE (reference sequence). Trimming removed 0 bases from V and 6 bases from J, with 12 bases in between.

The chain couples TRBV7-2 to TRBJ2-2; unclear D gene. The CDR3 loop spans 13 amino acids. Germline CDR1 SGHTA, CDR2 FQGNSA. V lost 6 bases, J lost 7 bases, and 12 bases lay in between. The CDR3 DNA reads TGTGCCAGCAGTTTTCAACGCGGCGGGGAGCTGTTTTTT. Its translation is CASSFQRGGELFF.